One and the same sample provided the 24 T cell receptor beta chains below, sequenced in a study of T cell changes during pregnancy in multiple sclerosis. Sequencing was performed with immunoSEQ multiplex PCR; in TCRdb, only in-frame clones are kept and a portion is missing. The sample lists about 67,000 clones, approximately 90% occurring once. The sequencing used peripheral blood, collected in the third trimester of pregnancy. The source of these receptors is a female donor with multiple sclerosis, enrolled in a pregnancy study.

The chain is built from TRBV30 and TRBJ2-7; TRBD1 matches 10 bases. With 5 bases clipped from V and 5 bases from J, the junction kept 0 bases outside the gene matches. The CDR3 has 11 residues. Germline V gene lookup returns CDR1 GTSNPN and CDR2 SVGIG (reference sequence). Here the CDR3 DNA reads TGTGCCTGGGGACAGGGGGACGAGCAGTACTTC. Protein: CAWGQGDEQYF. The entire variable domain, with the rest obtained from reference TRBV30 and TRBJ2-7, is as follows: SQTIHQWPATLVQPVGSPLSLECTVEGTSNPNLYWYRQAAGRGLQLLFYSVGIGQISSEVPQNLSASRPQDRQFILSSKKLLLSDSGFYLCAWGQGDEQYFGPGTRLTVT.

The V call is TRBV15, the J call TRBJ2-1, with TRBD2 identical over 9 bases. This CDR3 has 15 amino acids. Looked up from germline, CDR1 is LNHNV and CDR2 is YYDKDF (reference sequence). Trimming removed 3 bases from V and 4 bases from J; junction bases left unmatched: 4. The CDR3 protein is CATSSLAGSYNEQFF. In DNA form, the CDR3 reads TGTGCCACCAGCAGTCTAGCGGGATCGTACAATGAGCAGTTCTTC.

This rearrangement joins TRBV7-2 to TRBJ1-2; TRBD1 matches 7 bases. Germline CDR1 reads SGHTA; CDR2 reads FQGNSA. Trimming cost V 4 bases and J 4 bases; bases outside gene matches: 9. The CDR3 has 15 amino acids. CDR3 sequence reads: CASSYSIQGGYGYTF. DNA of the CDR3: TGTGCCAGCAGCTATAGCATCCAGGGGGGCTATGGCTACACCTTC.

V usage is TRBV6-1 and J usage is TRBJ1-2; TRBD1 agrees at 9 bases. Germline V CDR1 and CDR2: MNHNS, SASEGT. The CDR3 has 14 residues. With V trimmed by 2 bases and J by 7 bases, 5 bases remained unmatched. The CDR3, as DNA: TGTGCCAGCAGTGAATGGACAGGGGAAGGTGGCTACACCTTC. This codes for CASSEWTGEGGYTF.

This clone has just a few counts. The chain uses TRBV4-1 and TRBJ1-1, with TRBD1 as a possible D gene (5 bases). Germline V lookup: CDR1 MGHRA, CDR2 YSYEKL. V was shortened by 1 base and J by 1 base, with 13 bases between the two germline ends. The CDR3 contains 16 residues. Written as DNA, the CDR3 is TGCGCCAGCAGCCAAGGGTCCGGCAGGGAGAACACTGAAGCTTTCTTT. It translates to CASSQGSGRENTEAFF.

V and J are TRBV30 and TRBJ1-2; D is perhaps TRBD1 (6 bases). Trimming took off 3 bases at V and 5 bases at J, with 19 bases between the two ends. The V gene's germline CDR1 is GTSNPN and CDR2 SVGIG (reference sequence). This CDR3 is 15 amino acids long. The CDR3 sequence is CAWRMGFRGRYGYTF. For the CDR3, the DNA is TGTGCCTGGAGAATGGGTTTCAGGGGCCGATATGGCTACACCTTC.

The chain carries TRBV10-1 and TRBJ2-3, with TRBD1 identical over 8 bases. CDR3 size: 15 residues. Germline V gene sequence: CDR1 WNHNN, CDR2 SYGVQD (reference sequence). V lost 5 bases, J lost 4 bases, and 8 bases stayed unmatched. The CDR3 DNA sequence: TGCGCCAGCAGTCCCAGGGGGCGCGGGGCAGATACGCAGTATTTT. It translates to CASSPRGRGADTQYF.

This chain joins TRBV30 and TRBJ2-1; D might be TRBD2 (6 bases). Germline assignment: CDR1 GTSNPN and CDR2 SVGIG (reference sequence). V lost 2 bases, J lost 10 bases, and 12 bases lay in between. This CDR3 spans 12 amino acids. The CDR3: CAWSPPSVEQFF. The CDR3 DNA reads as TGTGCCTGGAGTCCCCCTAGCGTCGAGCAGTTCTTC.

This sequence joins TRBV5-1 and TRBJ2-3; TRBD2 is a possible D gene (5 bases). Trimming shortened V by 4 bases and J by 1 base, and 19 bases separated the two germline ends. Germline CDR1 SGHRS, CDR2 YFSETQ. The length of the CDR3 is 17 residues. The CDR3 DNA reads TGCGCCAGCAGCCCCGTACGTGAGGGCCGGCGCACAGATACGCAGTATTTT. Translated: CASSPVREGRRTDTQYF.

This chain connects TRBV29-1 to TRBJ2-3; possibly TRBD2 for D (6 bases). V was pared by 4 bases and J by 4 bases, with 24 bases between. Germline assignment: CDR1 SQVTM and CDR2 ANQGSEA. This CDR3 has 17 amino acids. CDR3 in DNA: TGCAGCGTTGGAGTTCTAATTTTAGGCGGGACTGCAGATACGCAGTATTTT. Translating it yields CSVGVLILGGTADTQYF.

The V gene is TRBV10-1, the J gene TRBJ2-2, with 7 bases aligning to TRBD2. Germline CDR1 WNHNN, CDR2 SYGVQD (reference sequence). CDR3 length: 14 amino acids. Trimming cost V 5 bases and J 3 bases; bases outside gene matches: 3. The CDR3 bases are TGCGCCAGCAGTATCAGCGGGGACACCGGGGAGCTGTTTTTT. Residues: CASSISGDTGELFF.

The chain links TRBV5-5 to TRBJ2-7; 11 bases agree with TRBD2. The V segment lost 4 bases and the J segment 4 bases; nucleotides outside the gene matches: 10. The CDR3 has 16 residues. The V gene's germline CDR1 is SGHKS and CDR2 YYEKEE (reference sequence). The CDR3 DNA follows: TGTGCCAGCAGCCCGAGGGCGGGACTAGCGGATTACGAGCAGTACTTC. Translating gives CASSPRAGLADYEQYF.

The chain combines TRBV7-7 with TRBJ2-5, with TRBD1 identical over 11 bases. There are 15 residues in the CDR3. From germline, CDR1 is SSHAT and CDR2 FNYEAQ (reference sequence). The junction had 2 bases not matched to a gene; V was cut back by 3 bases and J by 2 bases. Here the CDR3 DNA reads TGTGCCAGCAGCTTGGGACAGGGGGGTCAAGAGACCCAGTACTTC. Protein product: CASSLGQGGQETQYF.

The chain has TRBV5-1 and TRBJ2-7; TRBD2 is a possible D gene (7 bases). CDR1 is SGHRS and CDR2 is YFSETQ in the germline V gene. This CDR3 spans 15 amino acids. The V gene lost 7 bases and the J gene lost 1 base, with 18 bases spanning the gap. This chain's CDR3 is CASCRSGGQSYEQYF. The CDR3 DNA follows: TGCGCCAGCTGCAGGTCGGGGGGCCAGTCCTACGAGCAGTACTTC.

The rearrangement uses TRBV19 and TRBJ2-2; D perhaps matches TRBD1 (6 bases). Between the trimmed V and J ends, which lost 5 bases and 3 bases, there was a span of 13 bases. The germline V gene has CDR1 LNHDA and CDR2 SQIVND (reference sequence). CDR3 size: 15 residues. Here the CDR3 DNA reads TGTGCCAGTAGTCCTATGGGACACGACACCGGGGAGCTGTTTTTT. Amino acid sequence: CASSPMGHDTGELFF.

This clone occurred once. The J gene is TRBJ2-2, the V gene TRBV29-1; the D gene is possibly TRBD1 (6 bases). The CDR3 extends over 12 amino acids. Germline V gives CDR1 SQVTM, CDR2 ANQGSEA. Trimming took 5 bases from V and 9 from J, leaving 13 bases between them. The CDR3 loop reads CSVWDTSRELFF. The CDR3, as DNA: TGCAGCGTTTGGGACACCTCCCGGGAGCTGTTTTTT.

The chain combines TRBV6-6 with TRBJ1-1, with D uncertain. Germline assignment: CDR1 MNHNY and CDR2 SVGAGI (reference sequence). V was trimmed by 4 bases and J by 0 bases, leaving 12 bases between them. CDR3 length equals 15 residues. CDR3: CASSWIQNMNTEAFF. CDR3 bases: TGTGCCAGCAGTTGGATACAGAACATGAACACTGAAGCTTTCTTT.

The chain recombines TRBV4-2 with TRBJ1-1; D is undetermined. Trimming shortened V by 2 bases and J by 7 bases, and 14 bases separated the two germline ends. CDR3 size: 14 residues. Germline-derived CDR1 and CDR2 are LGHNA and YNFKEQ. The DNA for the CDR3 is TGTGCCAGCAGCCAAACTGACAAAGCAAATGAAGCTTTCTTT. Its protein product is CASSQTDKANEAFF.

The V and J genes are TRBV19 and TRBJ2-4; D remains unclear. CDR3 size: 13 residues. CDR1 and CDR2 (germline): LNHDA, SQIVND (reference sequence). Trimming stripped 9 bases from V and 0 bases from J, with 9 bases between. The CDR3: CASQDLAKNIQYF. The CDR3 region has the DNA TGTGCCAGCCAGGATCTAGCCAAAAACATTCAGTACTTC.

This chain uses TRBV19 with TRBJ2-7; weak D call: TRBD2 (6 bases). The CDR3 is 13 amino acids. V lost 7 bases and J 1 base, leaving 11 bases between the germline ends. The germline CDR1 and CDR2 sequences are LNHDA and SQIVND (reference sequence). The DNA of the CDR3 is TGTGCCAGTACGGAGGGCTCGTCCTACGAGCAGTACTTC. Protein product: CASTEGSSYEQYF.

The gene calls are TRBV30 and TRBJ1-1; D remains unclear. With 3 bases removed from V and 1 base from J, the gap between germline ends came to 18 bases. Germline CDR1 and CDR2: GTSNPN and SVGIG (reference sequence). This CDR3 has 16 amino acids. The CDR3 sequence: CAWRLSWLQKNTEAFF. The CDR3 DNA is TGTGCCTGGAGGCTTTCTTGGTTACAAAAGAACACTGAAGCTTTCTTT.

This clone is a singleton in its sample. The V gene is TRBV5-6, the J gene TRBJ2-7; tentative D call: TRBD1 (6 bases). CDR1 and CDR2 (germline): SGHDT, YYEEEE. The ends were cut back, 0 bases at V and 0 bases at J, with 10 bases in the middle. The length of the CDR3 is 15 residues. The CDR3 bases are TGTGCCAGCAGCTTGGTGGGGGCGGACTCCTACGAGCAGTACTTC. This codes for CASSLVGADSYEQYF.

The chain couples TRBV10-2 to TRBJ1-1, with D possibly matching TRBD1 (6 bases). Germline-derived CDR1 and CDR2 are WSHSY and SAAADI. Trimming took off 3 bases at V and 0 bases at J, with 14 bases between the two ends. This CDR3 has 16 residues. The CDR3 loop is CASSELGQGLNTEAFF. CDR3 DNA sequence: TGCGCCAGCAGTGAACTGGGACAAGGCTTGAACACTGAAGCTTTCTTT.

J is TRBJ1-3 and V is TRBV7-9; D is ambiguous. From germline, CDR1 is SEHNR and CDR2 FQNEAQ (reference sequence). This CDR3 has 15 residues. The V end lost 5 bases, the J end lost 0 bases, and 11 bases lay between the germline ends. The CDR3 DNA follows: TGTGCCAGCAGCCGAGGGAGGATCTCTGGAAACACCATATATTTT. Its protein product is CASSRGRISGNTIYF.